A single sample gave rise to the 5 T cell receptor beta chains below, sequenced in a study of breast tumors, draining lymph nodes, adjacent tissues. Breast cancer patients provided tissue from their axillary draining lymph nodes. MiXCR, run by TCRdb on the multiplex PCR reads, gives a single entry per CDR3 protein. The top ten clones hold 8.1% of a sample with approximately 90,000 distinct CDR3 sequences, roughly 30% of them seen once. The sample consisted of axillary lymph node tissue. The receptors were sampled from a female donor with breast cancer. Some clones in this sample may be carry-over from other donors' samples.

The rearrangement joins TRBV6-4 to TRBJ1-2, with a weak D call TRBD1 (5 bases). CDR3 length: 13 residues. Germline loops: CDR1 MRHNA, CDR2 SNTAGT. Trimming left V 5 bases short and J 2 bases short, with 9 bases between. The CDR3 loop reads CASSQGANYGYTF. DNA of the CDR3: TGTGCCAGCAGTCAGGGTGCCAACTATGGCTACACCTTC.

The sample holds many counts of this clonotype. The J gene is TRBJ2-6, the V gene TRBV12-3 or TRBV12-4; D uncertain. CDR3 length: 17 amino acids. Trimming stripped 4 bases from V and 2 bases from J, with 15 bases between. DNA for the CDR3: TGTGCCAGCAGTTCCACCCCGGGTGGCGCTGGGGCCAACGTCCTGACTTTC. Translating gives CASSSTPGGAGANVLTF.

A word on this clonotype: At one end the junction does not follow the germline gene, possibly because of a read error. The chain employs TRBV5-5 and TRBJ2-5, with a weak D call TRBD2 (5 bases). Germline values: CDR1 SGHKS, CDR2 YYEKEE (reference sequence). CDR3 length equals 14 residues. CDR3 in amino acids: CASSSGLLQETRYF. The CDR3 nucleotides are TGTGCCAGCAGCTCCGGACTGTTACAAGAGACCCGGTACTTC.

This clonotype was observed many times. V and J are TRBV11-2 and TRBJ2-1, with 13 bases that match TRBD2. CDR3 length: 18 residues. V lost 5 bases to trimming and J lost 4 bases; unmatched junction nucleotides: 11. Germline V gene data show CDR1 as SGHAT and CDR2 as FQNNGV. The CDR3 nucleotides are TGTGCCAGCAGCCAGAGACGGACTAGCGGGAGAGGTTACAATGAGCAGTTCTTC. This translates into CASSQRRTSGRGYNEQFF.

This clonotype was detected many times. V usage is TRBV30 and J usage is TRBJ2-1, with 7 positions matching TRBD1. The J segment lost 12 bases and the V segment lost 3 bases, leaving 14 bases of the junction unmatched. Per germline, CDR1 GTSNPN and CDR2 SVGIG (reference sequence). The CDR3 runs 14 residues. CDR3 bases: TGTGCCTGGAGCGCCATAAATAACAGGGGAAGGCAGTTCTTC. Amino acid sequence: CAWSAINNRGRQFF.